Detailed here is one T cell receptor (beta chain). Its antigen is unknown. Base-call qualities are not available, and no considerably larger clone is one nucleotide away. Counted from cysteine to phenylalanine, this CDR3 has 15 amino acids. Left in the record is the CDR3 DNA by itself, 45 bases read in frame from the first base. The trim is 4 bases for V and 4 bases for J, with a gap of 16 bases between the germline ends. CDR1 is given as MDHEN and CDR2 as SYDVKM, both from the germline V gene. The sample is drawn from a study of blood T cell repertoires in COVID-19 (dated by TCRdb to 2018 to 2020). With respect to the entire study: Samples covering the acute and convalescent phases of COVID-19 were provided by collaborators in the United States, Italy and Spain. Samples came from the ongoing ImmuneRACE study (first 160 participants) plus 1,254 subjects from 6 global collaborators. The prospective study material was composed of cDNA or gDNA derived from T cells, B-cell-depleted T cells, or PBMCs. Deeply sampled blood TCRbeta repertoires from subjects exposed to, actively infected with, or recovered from COVID-19 were included in the dataset. A freely available public database, intended as a resource for researchers studying the immune response to SARS-CoV-2, is where the repertoires were released. Sample metadata almost always included a de-identified subject ID, COVID-19 status, age in years and sex. Where HLA class I and class II types were available, the types were taken from metadata supplied by the sample provider, not from assay-based typing. Study-wide findings and limitations: How much clinical and demographic metadata was included differed by source and by participant, and the metadata was provided uncurated.

Whole blood was collected in K2EDTA tubes by collaborating institutions according to the institutions' own protocols. For TCRbeta analysis, collaborator samples were shipped as frozen whole blood, as isolated PBMCs, or as DNA extracted from either sample type. TCRbeta CDR3 regions were amplified from genomic DNA by means of the immunoSEQ Assay, a bias-controlled multiplex PCR. As for the original processing: Within the assay, amplification of reference gene primers was used to estimate how many nucleated cells each sample contained. To quantify the absolute abundance of each unique TCRbeta CDR3 rearrangement, sequence reads were collapsed and filtered. For each sample, productive Simpson clonality was calculated as the square root of Simpson's diversity index over productive rearrangements. TCRdb limited this immuneACCESS table to in-frame rearrangements with V and J called. A share of clones is missing; checked studies link under half to unresolved V genes, and the rest is unexplained. The DNA gave D and trimming, while V, J and clone size come from that table. This sample has about 230,000 clones in its table, and around 78% of those were observed once. The biggest ten clones account for under 3% of the sample.

Sequenced input: peripheral blood. The chain couples TRBV28 to TRBJ2-5; the D region possibly corresponds to TRBD2 (8 bases align). This receptor was taken from a woman in her seventies with active or convalescent COVID-19. The CDR3 protein: CASSSTGGGAETQYF. The sequence in DNA is TGTGCCAGCAGTTCGACGGGAGGGGGCGCAGAGACCCAGTACTTC.